A single T cell receptor (beta chain) is shown here with its context. Its antigen is still unknown. One end of the junction is discordant with germline, which a read error may explain. The CDR3 runs to 17 residues. Germline CDR1 reads LNHNV; CDR2 reads YYDKDF (reference sequence). The source of the sample is a study of cytomegalovirus exposure and HLA in healthy donors. Study context: Among the approximately 370 donors who were genotyped, around 77% fell in the genetic ancestry cluster that is associated with self-reported Caucasian donors.

Donors were nominally healthy when sampled, though unrecorded immune exposures were likely. The PCR made use of 60 Vbeta and 13 Jbeta primers. The repertoire was sequenced with immunoSEQ multiplex PCR; TCRdb's copy has only in-frame clones and lacks some. The table shows over 75,000 clones, with 77% occurring only once. Study-level results: Reportedly, HLA-A and HLA-B alleles of most subjects were accurately predicted from TCR beta.

Sample: PBMCs. The chain joins TRBV15 to TRBJ1-6; TRBD1 agrees at 7 bases. This receptor was obtained from a man aged 50 to 59 in good health and CMV-seropositive. CDR3 residues: CATSRDLSGGNNSPLNF. In DNA form, the CDR3 reads TGTGCCACCAGCAGAGATCTGTCAGGGGGAAATAATTCACCCCTCAACTTT.